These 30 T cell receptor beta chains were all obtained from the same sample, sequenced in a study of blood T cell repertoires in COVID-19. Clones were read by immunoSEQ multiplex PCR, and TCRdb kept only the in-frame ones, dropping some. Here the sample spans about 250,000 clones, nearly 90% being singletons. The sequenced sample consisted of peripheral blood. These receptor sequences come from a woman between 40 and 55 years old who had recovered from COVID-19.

As DNA, the CDR3 is TGTGCCTGGAGTTGGGGAGGAACTAATGAAAAACTGTTTTTT. This gives the protein CAWSWGGTNEKLFF. The rearrangement uses TRBV30 and TRBJ1-4; D remains ambiguous. The CDR3 has 14 residues. Looked up from germline, CDR1 is GTSNPN and CDR2 is SVGIG (reference sequence). Trimming took off 2 bases at V and 1 base at J, with 8 bases between the two ends. The full variable domain, with the rest looked up from reference TRBV30 and TRBJ1-4, is SQTIHQWPATLVQPVGSPLSLECTVEGTSNPNLYWYRQAAGRGLQLLFYSVGIGQISSEVPQNLSASRPQDRQFILSSKKLLLSDSGFYLCAWSWGGTNEKLFFGSGTQLSVL.

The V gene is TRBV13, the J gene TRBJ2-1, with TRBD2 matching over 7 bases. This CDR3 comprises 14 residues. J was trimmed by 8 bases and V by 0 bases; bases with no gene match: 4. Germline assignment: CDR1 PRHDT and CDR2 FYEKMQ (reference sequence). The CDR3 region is CASSLGRLAHEQFF. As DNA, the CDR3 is TGTGCCAGCAGCTTAGGCCGACTAGCCCATGAGCAGTTCTTC. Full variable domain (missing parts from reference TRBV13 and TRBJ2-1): AAGVIQSPRHLIKEKRETATLKCYPIPRHDTVYWYQQGPGQDPQFLISFYEKMQSDKGSIPDRFSAQQFSDYHSELNMSSLELGDSALYFCASSLGRLAHEQFFGPGTRLTVL.

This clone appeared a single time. CDR3 bases: TGTGCCAGCAGCGGGACAGGGGGTAATGAGCAGTTCTTC. As protein: CASSGTGGNEQFF. This chain connects TRBV3-1 (or the pseudogene TRBV3-2) to TRBJ2-1; 11 nucleotides align to TRBD1. The CDR3 is made up of 13 amino acids. V shed 5 bases, J shed 7 bases, and the junction held 1 base outside the gene matches. The germline CDR1 and CDR2 sequences are LGHDT and YNNKEL (reference sequence).

The CDR3 nucleotides are TGCGCCAGCAGCTTGGACGGGAGCTCTGGAAACACCATATATTTT. Protein product: CASSLDGSSGNTIYF. The rearrangement uses TRBV5-1 and TRBJ1-3; no clear D. The germline CDR1 and CDR2 sequences are SGHRS and YFSETQ. With 0 bases removed from V and 0 bases from J, the gap between germline ends came to 7 bases. CDR3 length: 15 residues.

CDR3 sequence reads: CAISASRTEQYV. Written as DNA, the CDR3 is TGTGCCATCAGCGCTAGCCGTACCGAGCAGTACGTC. The rearrangement joins TRBV10-3 to TRBJ2-7, with D perhaps TRBD2 (5 bases). Germline CDR1 reads ENHRY; CDR2 reads SYGVKD. The CDR3 is 12 residues long. Trimming removed 6 bases at V and 6 bases at J, with 12 bases between.

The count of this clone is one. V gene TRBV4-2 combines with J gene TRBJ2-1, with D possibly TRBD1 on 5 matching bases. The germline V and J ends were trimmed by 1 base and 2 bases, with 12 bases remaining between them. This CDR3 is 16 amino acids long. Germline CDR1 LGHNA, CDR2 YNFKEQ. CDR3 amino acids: CASSQAQGQAYNEQFF. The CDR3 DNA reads TGTGCCAGCAGCCAAGCTCAGGGCCAAGCCTACAATGAGCAGTTCTTC.

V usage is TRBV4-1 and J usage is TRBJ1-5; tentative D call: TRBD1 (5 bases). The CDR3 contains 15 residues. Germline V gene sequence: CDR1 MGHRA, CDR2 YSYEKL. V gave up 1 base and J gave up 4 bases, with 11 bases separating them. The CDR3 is CASSQGEQVNQPQHF. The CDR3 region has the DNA TGCGCCAGCAGCCAAGGAGAACAGGTGAATCAGCCCCAGCATTTT.

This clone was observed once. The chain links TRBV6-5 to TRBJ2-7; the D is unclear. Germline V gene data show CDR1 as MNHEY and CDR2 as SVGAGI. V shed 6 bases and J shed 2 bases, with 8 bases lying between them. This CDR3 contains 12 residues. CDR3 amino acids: CASRQTTYEQYV. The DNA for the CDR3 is TGTGCCAGCAGACAGACCACCTACGAGCAGTACGTC.

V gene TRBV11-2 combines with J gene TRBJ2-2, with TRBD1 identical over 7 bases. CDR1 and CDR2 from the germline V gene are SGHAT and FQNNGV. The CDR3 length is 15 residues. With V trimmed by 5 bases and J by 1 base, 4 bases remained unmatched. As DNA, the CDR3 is TGTGCCAGCAGCCCCCGACAGGGGAACACCGGGGAGCTGTTTTTT. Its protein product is CASSPRQGNTGELFF.

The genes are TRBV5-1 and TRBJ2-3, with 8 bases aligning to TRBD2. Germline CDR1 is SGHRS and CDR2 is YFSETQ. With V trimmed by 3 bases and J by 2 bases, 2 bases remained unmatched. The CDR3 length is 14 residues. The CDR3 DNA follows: TGCGCCAGCAGCTCGGGGGGGCTCACAGATACGCAGTATTTT. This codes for CASSSGGLTDTQYF.

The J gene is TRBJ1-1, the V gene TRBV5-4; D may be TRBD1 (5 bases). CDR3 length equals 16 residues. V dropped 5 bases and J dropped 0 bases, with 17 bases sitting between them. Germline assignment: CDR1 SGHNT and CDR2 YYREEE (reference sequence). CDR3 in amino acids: CASRRDLVSMNTEAFF. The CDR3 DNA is TGTGCCAGCAGACGGGACTTAGTCTCCATGAACACTGAAGCTTTCTTT.

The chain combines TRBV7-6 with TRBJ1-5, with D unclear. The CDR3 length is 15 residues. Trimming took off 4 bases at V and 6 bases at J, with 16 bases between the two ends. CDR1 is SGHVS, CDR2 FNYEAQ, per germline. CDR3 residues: CASSSEAGFSQPQHF. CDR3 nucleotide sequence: TGTGCCAGCAGCTCCGAGGCGGGCTTTAGTCAGCCCCAGCATTTT. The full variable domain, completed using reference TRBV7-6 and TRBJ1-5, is GAGVSQSPRYKVTKRGQDVALRCDPISGHVSLYWYRQALGQGPEFLTYFNYEAQQDKSGLPNDRFSAERPEGSISTLTIQRTEQRDSAMYRCASSSEAGFSQPQHFGDGTRLSIL.

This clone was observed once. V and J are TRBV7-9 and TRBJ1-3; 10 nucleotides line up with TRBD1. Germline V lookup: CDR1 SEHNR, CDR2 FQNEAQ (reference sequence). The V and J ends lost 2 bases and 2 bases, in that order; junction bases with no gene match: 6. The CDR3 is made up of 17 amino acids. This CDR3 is CASSLFRGTGAGNTIYF. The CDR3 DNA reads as TGTGCCAGCAGCTTATTTCGAGGGACAGGGGCTGGAAACACCATATATTTT.

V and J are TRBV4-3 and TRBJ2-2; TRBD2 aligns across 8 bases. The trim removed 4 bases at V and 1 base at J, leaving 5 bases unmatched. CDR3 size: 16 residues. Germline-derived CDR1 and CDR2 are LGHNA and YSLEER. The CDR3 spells CASSREAGGNTGELFF. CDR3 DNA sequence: TGCGCCAGCAGCCGAGAGGCGGGAGGGAACACCGGGGAGCTGTTTTTT.

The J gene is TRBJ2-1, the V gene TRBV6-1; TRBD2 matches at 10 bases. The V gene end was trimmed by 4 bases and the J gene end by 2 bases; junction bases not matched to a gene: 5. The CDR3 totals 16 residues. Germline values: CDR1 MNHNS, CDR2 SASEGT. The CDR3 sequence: CASSALLAGAYNEQFF. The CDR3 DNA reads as TGTGCCAGCAGTGCGCTCCTAGCGGGGGCCTACAATGAGCAGTTCTTC.

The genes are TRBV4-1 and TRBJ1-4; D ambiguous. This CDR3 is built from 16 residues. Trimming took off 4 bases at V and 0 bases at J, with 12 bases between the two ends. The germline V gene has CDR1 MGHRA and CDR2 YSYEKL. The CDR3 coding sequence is TGCGCCAGCAGCCTAACTGGTACAGCAACTAATGAAAAACTGTTTTTT. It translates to CASSLTGTATNEKLFF.

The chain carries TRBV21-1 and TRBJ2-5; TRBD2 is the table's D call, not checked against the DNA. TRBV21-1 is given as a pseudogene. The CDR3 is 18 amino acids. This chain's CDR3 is CASSKGLAGVIGWKTQYF. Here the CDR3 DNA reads TGTGCCAGCAGCAAAGGACTAGCGGGAGTAATTGGGTGGAAGACCCAGTACTTC.

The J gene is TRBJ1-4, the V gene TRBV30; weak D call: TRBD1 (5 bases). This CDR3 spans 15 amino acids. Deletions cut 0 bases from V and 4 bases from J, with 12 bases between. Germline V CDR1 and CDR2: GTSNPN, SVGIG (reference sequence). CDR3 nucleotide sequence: TGTGCCTGGAGTGTAATGGGGCCCGGTAATGAAAAACTGTTTTTT. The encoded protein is CAWSVMGPGNEKLFF.

The CDR3 nucleotides are TGTGCCAGCTCCCGGCGCGGGGGGGTTAAATACAATGAGCAGTTCTTC. Protein product: CASSRRGGVKYNEQFF. The chain joins TRBV18 to TRBJ2-1, with TRBD2 matching 9 bases. The CDR3 length is 16 residues. V shed 6 bases, J shed 4 bases, and the junction held 10 bases outside the gene matches. Germline CDR1 reads KGHSH; CDR2 reads LQKENI.

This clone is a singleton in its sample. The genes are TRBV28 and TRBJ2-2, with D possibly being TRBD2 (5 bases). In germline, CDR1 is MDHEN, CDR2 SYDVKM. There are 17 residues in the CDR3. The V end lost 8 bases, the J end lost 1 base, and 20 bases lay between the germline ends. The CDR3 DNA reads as TGTGCCAGCCGTAATCTCCTGGCGGGTGAGAACACCGGGGAGCTGTTTTTT. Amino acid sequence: CASRNLLAGENTGELFF.

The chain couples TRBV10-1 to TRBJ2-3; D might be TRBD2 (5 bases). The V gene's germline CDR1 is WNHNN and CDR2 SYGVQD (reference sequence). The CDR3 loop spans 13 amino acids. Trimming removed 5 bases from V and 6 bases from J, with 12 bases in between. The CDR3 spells CASSLGADDTQYF. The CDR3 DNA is TGCGCCAGCAGTCTTGGAGCGGACGATACGCAGTATTTT.

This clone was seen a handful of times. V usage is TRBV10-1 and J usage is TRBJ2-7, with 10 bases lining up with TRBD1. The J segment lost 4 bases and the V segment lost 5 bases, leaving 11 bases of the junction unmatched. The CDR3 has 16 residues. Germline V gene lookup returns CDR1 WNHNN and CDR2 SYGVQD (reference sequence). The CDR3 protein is CASSYHQDRGLYEQYF. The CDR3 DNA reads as TGCGCCAGCAGTTACCACCAGGACAGGGGGTTATACGAGCAGTACTTC.

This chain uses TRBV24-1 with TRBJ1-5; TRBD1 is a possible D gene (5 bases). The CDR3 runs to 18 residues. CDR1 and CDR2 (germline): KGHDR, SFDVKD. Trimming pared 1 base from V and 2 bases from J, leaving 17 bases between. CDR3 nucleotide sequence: TGTGCCACCAGTGATTTAAGGGGAGGTAATATCGGCAATCAGCCCCAGCATTTT. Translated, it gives CATSDLRGGNIGNQPQHF.

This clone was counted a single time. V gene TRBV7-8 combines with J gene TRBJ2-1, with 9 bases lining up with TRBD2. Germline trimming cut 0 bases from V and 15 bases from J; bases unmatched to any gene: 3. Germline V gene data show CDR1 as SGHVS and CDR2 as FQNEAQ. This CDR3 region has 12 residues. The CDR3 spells CASSLASGSTFF. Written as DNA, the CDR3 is TGTGCCAGCAGCTTAGCTAGCGGGAGTACGTTCTTC. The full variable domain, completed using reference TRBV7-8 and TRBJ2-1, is GAGVSQSPRYKVAKRGQDVALRCDPISGHVSLFWYQQALGQGPEFLTYFQNEAQLDKSGLPSDRFFAERPEGSVSTLKIQRTQQEDSAVYLCASSLASGSTFFGPGTRLTVL.

CDR3 nucleotides: TGTGCCAGCAGTCCACGAGGACAGGGATGGTATGAAAAACTGTTTTTT. Its translation is CASSPRGQGWYEKLFF. The chain employs TRBV6-6 and TRBJ1-4; 8 bases map to TRBD1. The CDR3 has 16 residues. V was clipped by 5 bases and J by 6 bases; unmatched bases: 11. The germline V gene has CDR1 MNHNY and CDR2 SVGAGI (reference sequence).

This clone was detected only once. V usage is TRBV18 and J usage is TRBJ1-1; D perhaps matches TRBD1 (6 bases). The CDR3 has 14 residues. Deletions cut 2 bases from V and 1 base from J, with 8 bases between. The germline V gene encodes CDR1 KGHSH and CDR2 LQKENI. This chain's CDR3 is CASSPKGGNTEAFF. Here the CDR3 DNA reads TGTGCCAGCTCACCAAAAGGGGGGAACACTGAAGCTTTCTTT.

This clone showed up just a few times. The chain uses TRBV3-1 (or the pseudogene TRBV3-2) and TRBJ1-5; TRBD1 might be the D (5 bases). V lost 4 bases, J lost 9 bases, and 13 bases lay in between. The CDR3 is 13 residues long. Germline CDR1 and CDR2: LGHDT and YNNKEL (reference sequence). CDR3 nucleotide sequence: TGTGCCAGCAGCCCGACAGCCACTTCGCCCCAGCATTTT. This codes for CASSPTATSPQHF.

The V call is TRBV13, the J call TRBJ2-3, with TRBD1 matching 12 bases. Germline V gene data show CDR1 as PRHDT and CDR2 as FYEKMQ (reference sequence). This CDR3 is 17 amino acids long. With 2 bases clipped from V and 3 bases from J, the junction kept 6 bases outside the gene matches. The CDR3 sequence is CASSLWGQGAPTDTQYF. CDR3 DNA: TGTGCCAGCAGCTTATGGGGACAGGGGGCCCCAACAGATACGCAGTATTTT.

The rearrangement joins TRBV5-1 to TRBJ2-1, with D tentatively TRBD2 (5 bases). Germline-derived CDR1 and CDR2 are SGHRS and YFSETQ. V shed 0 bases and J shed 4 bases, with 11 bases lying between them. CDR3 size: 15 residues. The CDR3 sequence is CASSLAVPGYNEQFF. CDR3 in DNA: TGCGCCAGCAGCTTGGCCGTCCCGGGATACAATGAGCAGTTCTTC.

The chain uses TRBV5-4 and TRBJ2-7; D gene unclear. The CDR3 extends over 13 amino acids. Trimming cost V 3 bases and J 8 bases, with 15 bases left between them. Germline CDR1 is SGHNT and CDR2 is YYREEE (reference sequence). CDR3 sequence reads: CASSSLRPEKQYF. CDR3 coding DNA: TGTGCCAGCAGCTCCCTTCGTCCGGAGAAGCAGTACTTC.